This T cell receptor (beta chain) was sequenced for a study of regulatory T cells in long-lasting Graves disease. The CDR3 runs to 17 residues. Deletions cut 3 bases from V and 1 base from J, with 16 bases between. Germline CDR1 and CDR2: LGHNA and YNFKEQ. Researchers made TCR beta libraries by using iRepertoire HTBI primers and running Arm-PCR on CDR3 regions. TCRdb re-called the multiplex PCR reads with MiXCR, one entry per CDR3 protein. The sample has 350,000 to 450,000 distinct CDR3 sequences; 10% to 15% are singletons. The time point is: newly diagnosed GD, antithyroid drugs for less than 3 months. Isolated PBMC RNA provided the starting material for the TCR library. This sample was also put to use in a study of T cells in Graves' hyperthyroidism and ophthalmopathy. From that paper: In the first-round RT-PCR of the TCR CDR3, the HTBI primer set was used.

The chain is built from TRBV4-2 and TRBJ2-1; possibly TRBD2 for D (5 bases). The source is a woman under 30 with Graves disease. The input for sequencing was peripheral blood mononuclear cells (PBMCs), taken at new diagnosis, from a patient treated with antithyroid drugs. The CDR3 coding sequence is TGTGCCAGCAGCCAGACGCCCCGGGGTTCTTCCTACAATGAGCAGTTCTTC. Amino acid sequence: CASSQTPRGSSYNEQFF.